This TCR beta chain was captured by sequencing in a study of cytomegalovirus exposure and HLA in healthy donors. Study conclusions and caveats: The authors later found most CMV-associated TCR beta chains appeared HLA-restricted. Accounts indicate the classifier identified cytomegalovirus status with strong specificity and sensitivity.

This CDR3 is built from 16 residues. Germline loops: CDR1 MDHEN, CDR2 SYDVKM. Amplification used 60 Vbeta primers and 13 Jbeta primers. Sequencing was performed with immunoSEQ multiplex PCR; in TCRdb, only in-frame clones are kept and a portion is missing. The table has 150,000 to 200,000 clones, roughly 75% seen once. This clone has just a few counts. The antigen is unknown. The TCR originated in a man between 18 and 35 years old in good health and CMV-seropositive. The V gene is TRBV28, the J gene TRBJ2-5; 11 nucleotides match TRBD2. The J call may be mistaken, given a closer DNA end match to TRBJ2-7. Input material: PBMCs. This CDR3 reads CASSPSGLAGAYEQYF. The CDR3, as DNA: TGTGCCAGCAGTCCCTCTGGACTAGCGGGTGCCTACGAGCAGTACTTC.